This T cell receptor (beta chain) was identified during a study of early T cells in non-severe SARS-CoV-2 infection. Judged by abundance, this clonotype is medium-sized (0.01 to 0.1%). The antigen is unknown. In germline, CDR1 is SGHAT, CDR2 FQNNGV. The CDR3 has 17 amino acids. Between the trimmed V and J ends, which lost 5 bases and 2 bases, there was a span of 19 bases. Via MiXCR, TCRdb re-called the 5' RACE reads, giving one row per CDR3 protein. The sample shows 15,000 to 20,000 distinct CDR3 sequences, around 6.1% of them seen only once. Study findings and constraints: VDJdb matching skewed toward anti-spike CD8 responses, missing private and CD4 specificities.

V gene TRBV11-2 combines with J gene TRBJ2-1, with D perhaps TRBD1 (6 bases). The source was whole blood, collected at baseline. The TCR sequence derives from an adult who was a healthcare worker with PCR-confirmed SARS-CoV-2 infection or an uninfected control (not recorded which). DNA of the CDR3: TGTGCCAGCAGCCCTTACCTGGCAGGGGACACCTACAATGAGCAGTTCTTC. Translated, it gives CASSPYLAGDTYNEQFF.